In its sample, the clone carrying this T cell receptor beta chain was seen a few times. Its antigen is currently unknown. The CDR3 contains 12 residues. Trimming left V 8 bases short and J 7 bases short, with 13 bases between. The germline V gene has CDR1 WNHNN and CDR2 SYGVQD (reference sequence). The entry originates in a study of cytomegalovirus exposure and HLA in healthy donors. General observations from the study: Subsequent analysis of the roughly 120 validation repertoires found a tendency for first-cohort TCR clusters to co-occur.

Clones were sequenced by immunoSEQ multiplex PCR, and TCRdb holds only the in-frame ones, with some missing. The sample lists more than 300,000 clones; about nine tenths were seen once. The rearrangement links TRBV10-1 to TRBJ2-3; TRBD2 might be the D (6 bases). Sample: PBMCs. This clonotype was obtained from a woman aged 18-29 years in good health and CMV-seronegative. For the CDR3, the DNA is TGCGCCAGCGGAGGGCCGATGCATACGCAGTATTTT. It is translated as CASGGPMHTQYF.